This T cell receptor beta chain was captured in a study of T-cell memory formation after mild COVID-19. Study-level information: Among the donors, TCR clusters were largely specific to each donor.

TCRdb re-called the 5' RACE reads through MiXCR, storing one row per CDR3 protein. The data show under 550,000 distinct CDR3 sequences, with about 18% seen just once and approximately 13% held by the top ten. There are a few counts of this clonotype. Trimming left V 6 bases short and J 2 bases short, with 17 bases between. This CDR3 contains 15 residues. CDR1 SEHNR and CDR2 FQNEAQ come from the germline V gene (reference sequence). The V call is TRBV7-9, the J call TRBJ2-7; possibly TRBD2 for D (6 bases). The sample consisted of PBMCs or a T cell subset sorted from them (not recorded which). The clonotype originates from an adult woman who had mild COVID-19 (a few samples of this study predate the infection). Cell type and time point are not known. The CDR3 DNA sequence: TGTGCCAGCAGTCCAGCGGTCCGGGAGACCTACGAGCAGTACTTC. This translates into CASSPAVRETYEQYF.